This record concerns one T cell receptor beta chain sequence. This record belongs to a study of blood T cell repertoires in COVID-19. CDR3 length equals 16 residues. V was clipped by 0 bases and J by 5 bases, with 16 bases between them. Germline assignment: CDR1 SGHAT and CDR2 FQNNGV. TCRdb keeps only in-frame clones here, not all; method: immunoSEQ multiplex PCR. Found here are a few hundred thousand clones, approximately 85% of them singletons; the top ten hold just over 6.5%. The genes are TRBV11-2 and TRBJ1-2; a possible D gene is TRBD1 (6 bases). Sequencing used PBMCs or T cells enriched from blood (not recorded which). This sequence originates from a woman aged 45-65 years who had been exposed to COVID-19. CDR3 sequence: CASSLEATGHLYGYTF. The CDR3 coding sequence is TGTGCCAGCAGCTTAGAGGCGACAGGTCATCTTTATGGCTACACCTTC.